This T cell receptor beta chain was sequenced for a study of cytomegalovirus exposure and HLA in healthy donors. Study-wide findings and caveats: The classifier, whose performance was assessed in both the original and validation cohorts, reportedly diagnosed cytomegalovirus status with high specificity and sensitivity. A later analysis by the authors found several of the most significant clusters apparently linked to common viral pathogens.

A multiplex PCR was run with 60 Vbeta primers and 13 Jbeta primers. Assay used: immunoSEQ multiplex PCR; TCRdb lists only in-frame clones, some missing. This sample has just over 150,000 clones, with 60% to 85% found just once. The CDR3 extends over 17 amino acids. J lost 1 base, V lost 4 bases, and 9 bases had no gene match. Germline V gives CDR1 LNHDA, CDR2 SQIVND (reference sequence). With regard to this clone: The antigen remains undetermined.

This sequence was found in a woman aged 40 to 50 in good health and CMV-seronegative. Sequenced material: PBMCs. This chain uses TRBV19 with TRBJ1-5, with 8 bases lining up with TRBD1. CDR3 nucleotides: TGTGCCAGTAGTAGGGGAACAGGGGGGCCGAGCAATCAGCCCCAGCATTTT. Translated, it gives CASSRGTGGPSNQPQHF.